This is a list of T cell receptor beta chains from one sample in a study of cytomegalovirus exposure and HLA in healthy donors. Sequencing used immunoSEQ multiplex PCR; TCRdb keeps in-frame clones, though not all of them. The sample consists of 250,000 to 300,000 clones, 84% of them appearing once. The sample consisted of PBMCs. These receptors all come from a woman aged 40 to 50 in good health and CMV-seropositive. The CDR3 runs from the conserved cysteine through the conserved F or W. A D gene is named only where the DNA matches it firmly. Rows give clone size only sometimes, using once, few, many, or a class for an expanded clone.

J,size,V,D,CDR3,DNA
TRBJ1-5,few,TRBV2,TRBD1,CASSRDRDGQPQHF,TGTGCCAGCAGCAGAGACAGGGACGGTCAGCCCCAGCATTTT
TRBJ1-1,NA,TRBV5-1,TRBD1,CASSFGSTGREAFF,TGCGCCAGCAGCTTCGGGTCGACAGGGCGAGAAGCTTTCTTT
TRBJ1-5,NA,TRBV16,TRBD1,CASSQGQGGVAQHF,TGTGCCAGCAGCCAAGGACAGGGTGGGGTGGCCCAGCATTTT
TRBJ2-1,NA,TRBV7-8,NA,CASSSYYEQFF,TGTGCCAGCAGCTCGTACTATGAGCAGTTCTTC
TRBJ2-6,NA,TRBV15,NA,CATSRDPVSGANVLTF,TGTGCCACCAGCAGAGACCCGGTATCTGGGGCCAACGTCCTGACTTTC
TRBJ2-7,NA,TRBV30,TRBD2,CAWSVRTRAPNEQYF,TGTGCCTGGAGTGTACGGACTAGGGCGCCTAACGAGCAGTACTTC
TRBJ2-3,NA,TRBV14,TRBD1,CASSLRDRGRTDTQYF,TGTGCCAGCAGCCTCCGGGACAGGGGGCGCACAGATACGCAGTATTTT
TRBJ1-4,NA,TRBV30,NA,CAWRAVNEKLFF,TGTGCCTGGAGGGCGGTTAATGAAAAACTGTTTTTT
TRBJ2-7,NA,TRBV18,NA,CASSPSQGGYEQYF,TGTGCCAGCTCACCTTCCCAGGGGGGCTACGAGCAGTACTTC
TRBJ2-3,NA,TRBV28,TRBD1,CASTPTGNTDTQYF,TGTGCCAGCACCCCGACAGGGAACACAGATACGCAGTATTTT
TRBJ2-7,NA,TRBV7-2,NA,CASSLEFRYEQYF,TGTGCCAGCAGCTTAGAGTTCCGGTACGAGCAGTACTTC
TRBJ2-6,NA,TRBV29-1,TRBD2,CSVEDSGAKGSGANGLTF,TGCAGCGTTGAAGATAGCGGGGCGAAGGGCTCTGGGGCCAACGGCCTGACTTTC
TRBJ2-7,once,TRBV19,NA,CASSRTALSLEQYF,TGTGCCAGTAGTCGGACAGCCCTTTCTCTCGAGCAGTACTTC
TRBJ2-7,NA,TRBV2,NA,CASKGGVSYEQYF,TGTGCCAGCAAGGGAGGCGTTTCCTACGAGCAGTACTTC
TRBJ2-1,NA,TRBV29-1,TRBD2,CSVVPSGHNEQFF,TGCAGCGTTGTTCCTAGCGGGCACAATGAGCAGTTCTTC
TRBJ1-5,NA,TRBV9,NA,CASILPGDNQPQHF,TGTGCCAGCATTCTCCCGGGGGACAATCAGCCCCAGCATTTT